This TCR beta chain emerged from a study of blood T cell repertoires in COVID-19. Study summary: Collection of acute and convalescent COVID-19 samples took place in the United States, Italy and Spain.

Under the authors' procedure: Amplification of reference gene primers provided the estimated nucleated cell counts. TCRdb's table, derived via immunoSEQ multiplex PCR, lists solely in-frame clones and lacks some. V and J calls and clone size are as listed in that table; D and trimming were resolved from the DNA. The table has about 68,000 clones, 84% seen once. The CDR3 totals 14 residues. Germline CDR1 and CDR2: SGHTA and FQGNSA. Trimming stripped 1 base from V and 4 bases from J, with 8 bases between. The chain couples TRBV7-2 to TRBJ1-3; D is unclear. This TCR was recovered from a man aged 50 to 59 with active COVID-19. Sequencing was carried out using peripheral blood. The CDR3 spells CASSLDALGNTIYF. The CDR3 DNA is TGTGCCAGCAGCTTAGATGCACTCGGAAACACCATATATTTT. Complete variable domain (other parts from reference TRBV7-2 and TRBJ1-3): GAGVSQSPSNKVTEKGKDVELRCDPISGHTALYWYRQSLGQGLEFLIYFQGNSAPDKSGLPSDRFSAERTGGSVSTLTIQRTQQEDSAVYLCASSLDALGNTIYFGEGSWLTVV.